The rows below give T cell receptor beta chains drawn from one sample of a study of response to subunit inactivated influenza vaccine. From the RT-PCR reads, TCRdb called clonotypes with MiXCR, one entry per CDR3 protein. The data hold some 500,000 distinct CDR3 sequences, with 25% observed a single time. The input for sequencing was CD4+ T cells sorted from PBMCs, taken approximately 5 days after vaccination. Receptor source: a man over 45 who received an inactivated influenza vaccine. CDR3s include the opening cysteine and the closing phenylalanine or tryptophan. The order of the fields is J gene, D gene, clone size, V gene, CDR3 protein, CDR3 DNA. D genes are given only for firm matches. The listing skips clone size in some rows; elsewhere it reads once, few, many or a size class.

J gene: TRBJ1-4; D gene: -; clone size: -; V gene: TRBV20-1; CDR3 protein: CSAAGVETGPEKLFF; CDR3 DNA: TGCAGTGCGGCAGGAGTGGAGACAGGACCTGAAAAACTGTTTTTT
J gene: TRBJ1-6; D gene: -; clone size: -; V gene: TRBV15; CDR3 protein: CATSSVKNSPLHF; CDR3 DNA: TGTGCCACCAGCAGCGTTAAGAATTCACCCCTCCACTTT
J gene: TRBJ2-1; D gene: -; clone size: -; V gene: TRBV20-1; CDR3 protein: CSADPTGTNEQFF; CDR3 DNA: TGCAGTGCTGATCCCACAGGGACCAATGAGCAGTTCTTC
J gene: TRBJ2-2; D gene: -; clone size: -; V gene: TRBV3-1; CDR3 protein: CVSSPREGGGGELFF; CDR3 DNA: TGTGTCAGCAGCCCCCGCGAGGGAGGTGGCGGGGAGCTGTTTTTT
J gene: TRBJ1-4; D gene: TRBD1; clone size: -; V gene: TRBV9; CDR3 protein: CASSLGQGGGEEKLFF; CDR3 DNA: TGTGCCAGCAGCTTGGGACAGGGTGGTGGAGAAGAAAAACTGTTTTTT
J gene: TRBJ2-5; D gene: TRBD1; clone size: few; V gene: TRBV20-1; CDR3 protein: CSATEAGGPTETQYF; CDR3 DNA: TGCAGTGCGACCGAAGCAGGGGGCCCCACGGAGACCCAGTACTTC
J gene: TRBJ1-2; D gene: -; clone size: -; V gene: TRBV10-3; CDR3 protein: CAISDYRDGYGYTF; CDR3 DNA: TGTGCCATCAGTGATTATCGGGACGGATATGGCTACACCTTC
J gene: TRBJ1-2; D gene: TRBD1; clone size: -; V gene: TRBV5-1; CDR3 protein: CASTPGQGHYGYTF; CDR3 DNA: TGCGCCAGCACCCCGGGACAGGGGCATTATGGCTACACCTTC
J gene: TRBJ2-7; D gene: -; clone size: many; V gene: TRBV5-1; CDR3 protein: CASSLAGSSYEQYF; CDR3 DNA: TGCGCCAGCAGCTTGGCGGGGAGCTCCTACGAGCAGTACTTC
J gene: TRBJ2-7; D gene: TRBD2; clone size: -; V gene: TRBV4-3; CDR3 protein: CASSQDRDYSYEQYF; CDR3 DNA: TGCGCCAGCAGCCAAGACCGGGACTACTCCTACGAGCAGTACTTC
J gene: TRBJ2-3; D gene: TRBD1; clone size: few; V gene: TRBV28; CDR3 protein: CASSATGTGRDTQYF; CDR3 DNA: TGTGCCAGCAGTGCTACCGGGACAGGGCGAGATACGCAGTATTTT
J gene: TRBJ1-4; D gene: -; clone size: -; V gene: TRBV6-1; CDR3 protein: CASTAGATNEKLFF; CDR3 DNA: TGTGCCAGCACCGCGGGTGCAACTAATGAAAAACTGTTTTTT
J gene: TRBJ2-3; D gene: -; clone size: -; V gene: TRBV27; CDR3 protein: CASSPFDSSTDTQYF; CDR3 DNA: TGTGCCAGCAGTCCCTTTGACTCGAGCACAGATACGCAGTATTTT
J gene: TRBJ2-1; D gene: -; clone size: few; V gene: TRBV9; CDR3 protein: CASSVRGSSYNEQFF; CDR3 DNA: TGTGCCAGCAGCGTACGGGGGAGCTCCTACAATGAGCAGTTCTTC
J gene: TRBJ2-7; D gene: TRBD2; clone size: -; V gene: TRBV12-3/TRBV12-4; CDR3 protein: CASRLRTSGFEQYF; CDR3 DNA: TGTGCCAGCCGTTTACGGACTAGCGGGTTCGAGCAGTACTTC
J gene: TRBJ1-6; D gene: -; clone size: -; V gene: TRBV5-1; CDR3 protein: CASSLAMTANSPLHF; CDR3 DNA: TGCGCCAGCAGCTTGGCCATGACTGCTAATTCACCCCTCCACTTT
J gene: TRBJ2-5; D gene: TRBD1; clone size: few; V gene: TRBV29-1; CDR3 protein: CSVPGQGAVGTQYF; CDR3 DNA: TGCAGCGTACCCGGACAGGGGGCAGTTGGGACCCAGTACTTC
J gene: TRBJ2-3; D gene: -; clone size: few; V gene: TRBV7-2; CDR3 protein: CASSRVSRGDTQYF; CDR3 DNA: TGTGCCAGCAGCAGGGTGTCCAGAGGAGATACGCAGTATTTT
J gene: TRBJ2-1; D gene: TRBD2; clone size: -; V gene: TRBV7-2; CDR3 protein: CASSPGLVEQQFF; CDR3 DNA: TGTGCCAGCAGCCCCGGACTAGTCGAACAGCAGTTCTTC
J gene: TRBJ2-4; D gene: -; clone size: -; V gene: TRBV3-1; CDR3 protein: CASSVQLAKNIQYF; CDR3 DNA: TGTGCCAGCAGCGTGCAATTAGCCAAAAACATTCAGTACTTC
J gene: TRBJ2-7; D gene: -; clone size: few; V gene: TRBV4-1; CDR3 protein: CASSSFDLRDSSEQYF; CDR3 DNA: TGCGCCAGCAGTTCCTTTGACCTGAGGGACTCCTCCGAGCAGTACTTC
J gene: TRBJ2-7; D gene: -; clone size: once; V gene: TRBV12-3/TRBV12-4; CDR3 protein: CASSLSRGWDEQNF; CDR3 DNA: TGTGCCAGCAGTCTCTCCAGGGGCTGGGACGAGCAGAACTTC
J gene: TRBJ2-7; D gene: -; clone size: few; V gene: TRBV27; CDR3 protein: CASRPTAFSYEQYF; CDR3 DNA: TGTGCCAGCAGGCCAACGGCCTTTTCCTACGAGCAGTACTTC
J gene: TRBJ2-7; D gene: TRBD2; clone size: -; V gene: TRBV28; CDR3 protein: CASSPGGGALPFYEQYF; CDR3 DNA: TGTGCCAGCAGTCCGGGGGGAGGAGCCTTACCGTTCTACGAGCAGTACTTC